The 18 T cell receptor beta chains reported below all come from one sample, sequenced in a study of identical twins. TCRdb re-called the 5' RACE reads with MiXCR, one entry per CDR3 protein. Found here are about 920,000 distinct CDR3 sequences, more than 9% of them singletons; the top ten hold around 1.5%. These data were also reused for a study on yellow fever vaccine responses in identical twins.

Sequencing was done on a sample of PBMCs. These receptors all stem from a woman aged 18-29 years in good health.

The chain employs TRBV7-9 and TRBJ1-2; D ambiguous. V was shortened by 5 bases and J by 2 bases, with 9 bases between the two germline ends. Germline CDR1 and CDR2: SEHNR and FQNEAQ (reference sequence). The CDR3 consists of 13 residues. The CDR3 DNA reads TGTGCCAGCAGCCGGCCGGAGAACTATGGCTACACCTTC. This sequence encodes CASSRPENYGYTF.

The chain has TRBV20-1 and TRBJ2-7; possible D gene TRBD1, 5 bases. V was pared by 3 bases and J by 0 bases, with 15 bases between. Germline V lookup: CDR1 DFQATT, CDR2 SNEGSKA (reference sequence). The CDR3 length is 15 residues. In DNA form, the CDR3 reads TGCAGTGCTAGGGCCGACAGACCGAGCTCCTACGAGCAGTACTTC. Its protein is CSARADRPSSYEQYF.

This clonotype was observed a handful of times. The chain has TRBV4-1 and TRBJ2-3; tentatively, D is TRBD2 (5 bases). CDR1 and CDR2 from the germline V gene are MGHRA and YSYEKL. Deletions cut 0 bases from V and 9 bases from J, with 19 bases between. The CDR3 length is 16 residues. CDR3 sequence reads: CASSQEDSGGLVTQYF. For the CDR3, the DNA is TGCGCCAGCAGCCAAGAGGATTCTGGAGGTTTGGTGACGCAGTATTTT.

This clonotype was counted between two and nine times. CDR3 sequence (DNA): TGTGCCAGCAGTTTTGATCCGGGAACCGGGGAGCTGTTTTTT. It yields the protein CASSFDPGTGELFF. This chain connects TRBV12-3 or TRBV12-4 to TRBJ2-2; TRBD2 is a possible D gene (5 bases). The CDR3 covers 14 residues. V lost 3 bases and J lost 5, with 10 bases in between.

In its sample, this clonotype was seen a few times. J is TRBJ2-7 and V is TRBV9, with no clear D. The CDR3 consists of 12 residues. Germline lookup yields CDR1 SGDLS and CDR2 YYNGEE. V was cut by 7 bases and J by 2 bases, with 10 bases left in between. CDR3 nucleotide sequence: TGTGCCAGCCCACTGCTCCCCTACGAGCAGTACTTC. Translated: CASPLLPYEQYF.

This clonotype occurred many times. The chain uses TRBV10-3 and TRBJ1-5, with 7 bases matching TRBD1. The CDR3 extends over 14 amino acids. Germline CDR1 reads ENHRY; CDR2 reads SYGVKD. The V gene end was trimmed by 10 bases and the J gene end by 6 bases; junction bases not matched to a gene: 12. The CDR3 region is CATETGLAGQPQHF. The DNA for the CDR3 is TGTGCCACGGAGACAGGGCTGGCAGGTCAGCCCCAGCATTTT.

The chain carries TRBV10-1 and TRBJ2-2, with D possibly TRBD1 on 5 matching bases. V lost 1 base and J lost 5, with 5 bases in between. This CDR3 contains 13 residues. Germline-derived CDR1 and CDR2 are WNHNN and SYGVQD (reference sequence). The CDR3 nucleotides are TGCGCCAGCAGTGAGTGGACAACCGGGGAGCTGTTTTTT. It encodes CASSEWTTGELFF.

The CDR3 nucleotides read TGTGCCAGCAGCTCGGGCGGACAGTTCTATGGCTACACCTTC. Protein: CASSSGGQFYGYTF. The gene calls are TRBV5-5 and TRBJ1-2; D perhaps matches TRBD1 (6 bases). CDR1 is SGHKS, CDR2 YYEKEE, per germline (reference sequence). This CDR3 comprises 14 residues. The ends were cut back, 3 bases at V and 4 bases at J, with 13 bases in the middle.

This clonotype was seen a few times. The rearrangement uses TRBV12-3 or TRBV12-4 and TRBJ2-2, with 9 bases aligning to TRBD2. The CDR3 length is 16 residues. Losses at the gene ends were 6 bases for V and 6 bases for J; bases not matched to a gene: 11. CDR3 amino acids: CASSLNAGGPAGELFF. For the CDR3, the DNA is TGTGCCAGCAGCCTGAACGCGGGAGGGCCCGCCGGGGAGCTGTTTTTT.

This clonotype came up many times. V usage is TRBV7-9 and J usage is TRBJ2-1; 15 nucleotides align to TRBD2. V dropped 3 bases and J dropped 6; count of bases not matched to a gene: 3. Germline V CDR1 and CDR2: SEHNR, FQNEAQ (reference sequence). The CDR3 consists of 16 residues. The CDR3 spells CASSFGLAGGGNEQFF. Here the CDR3 DNA reads TGTGCCAGCAGCTTCGGACTAGCGGGAGGGGGCAATGAGCAGTTCTTC. The full variable domain, rest sourced from reference TRBV7-9 and TRBJ2-1, is DTGVSQNPRHKITKRGQNVTFRCDPISEHNRLYWYRQTLGQGPEFLTYFQNEAQLEKSRLLSDRFSAERPKGSFSTLEIQRTEQGDSAMYLCASSFGLAGGGNEQFFGPGTRLTVL.

This chain connects TRBV28 to TRBJ1-5; D is possibly TRBD1 (5 bases). V lost 4 bases and J lost 1, with 14 bases in between. This CDR3 contains 16 residues. The germline V gene encodes CDR1 MDHEN and CDR2 SYDVKM. The CDR3 DNA follows: TGTGCCAGCAGTTCCCCGGGACCGTTAAGCAATCAGCCCCAGCATTTT. Amino acids: CASSSPGPLSNQPQHF. Drawing the rest from reference TRBV28 and TRBJ1-5, the complete variable domain is DVKVTQSSRYLVKRTGEKVFLECVQDMDHENMFWYRQDPGLGLRLIYFSYDVKMKEKGDIPEGYSVSREKKERFSLILESASTNQTSMYLCASSSPGPLSNQPQHFGDGTRLSIL.

Only a few counts were recorded for this clonotype. The V call is TRBV5-1, the J call TRBJ1-5, with a weak D call TRBD1 (5 bases). V was shortened by 3 bases and J by 6 bases, with 13 bases between the two germline ends. The V gene's germline CDR1 is SGHRS and CDR2 YFSETQ. The CDR3 runs to 14 residues. CDR3 sequence (DNA): TGCGCCAGCAGCTGGGGGGTCGGGGGTCAGCCCCAGCATTTT. Translating gives CASSWGVGGQPQHF.

This clonotype was counted ten times or more. The gene calls are TRBV27 and TRBJ2-7; D is possibly TRBD2 (6 bases). The germline V gene has CDR1 MNHEY and CDR2 SMNVEV (reference sequence). The CDR3 sequence is 13 residues long. Trimming pared 5 bases from V and 7 bases from J, leaving 15 bases between. This CDR3 reads CASSPHGGGEQYV. The CDR3, as DNA: TGTGCCAGCAGTCCCCACGGGGGTGGAGAGCAGTACGTC.

This clonotype was observed a handful of times. This rearrangement joins TRBV5-1 to TRBJ2-2; 8 positions match TRBD2. The CDR3 is 17 amino acids. Germline V gene lookup returns CDR1 SGHRS and CDR2 YFSETQ. With 0 bases clipped from V and 4 bases from J, the junction kept 8 bases outside the gene matches. The CDR3 protein is CASSLASGGAGTGELFF. The CDR3 bases are TGCGCCAGCAGCTTGGCCAGCGGGGGCGCGGGCACCGGGGAGCTGTTTTTT.

This chain uses TRBV12-3 or TRBV12-4 with TRBJ1-4; 8 nucleotides agree with TRBD1. This CDR3 comprises 14 residues. V shed 6 bases and J 1 base; nucleotides not matched to a gene: 1. The CDR3 region is CASRDRGTNEKLFF. The CDR3 DNA is TGTGCCAGCAGAGACAGGGGAACTAATGAAAAACTGTTTTTT.

Comments on this clonotype: This may be a read error, as it is one base from a much larger clone. This chain connects TRBV4-1 to TRBJ2-3, with D tentatively TRBD1 (6 bases). This CDR3 is built from 13 residues. Looked up from germline, CDR1 is MGHRA and CDR2 is YSYEKL. This CDR3 is CANSQGYTDTQYF. DNA for the CDR3: TGCGCCAACAGCCAGGGGTACACAGATACGCAGTATTTT.

Ten or more counts support this clonotype. The gene calls are TRBV12-3 or TRBV12-4 and TRBJ1-5, with TRBD1 matching 8 bases. Losses at the gene ends were 6 bases for V and 5 bases for J; bases not matched to a gene: 12. The CDR3 is 16 amino acids. The CDR3 here is CASSGLDRGTYQPQHF. The CDR3 coding sequence is TGTGCCAGCAGCGGACTAGACAGGGGCACTTATCAGCCCCAGCATTTT.

The chain combines TRBV7-2 with TRBJ1-3, with TRBD1 matching 10 bases. The V gene's germline CDR1 is SGHTA and CDR2 FQGNSA. The CDR3 runs 15 residues. V dropped 5 bases and J dropped 4; count of bases not matched to a gene: 5. Here the CDR3 DNA reads TGTGCCAGCAGCCTCGACAGGGGGCCGGGAAACACCATATATTTT. Its protein product is CASSLDRGPGNTIYF.